One and the same sample provided the 18 T cell receptor beta chains below, sequenced in a study of blood T cell repertoires in COVID-19. Sequenced by immunoSEQ multiplex PCR; TCRdb stores in-frame clones only, minus some. The repertoire holds 150,000 to 200,000 clones, with 81% as singletons. Sequences were obtained from peripheral blood. These receptors came from a man in his 60s with active or convalescent COVID-19.

The chain recombines TRBV5-8 with TRBJ1-4; no reliable D call. The CDR3 length is 16 residues. Germline V gives CDR1 SGHTS, CDR2 YDEGEE. V gave up 3 bases and J gave up 0 bases, with 12 bases separating them. The CDR3 loop reads CASSSGDTTTNEKLFF. The CDR3 DNA follows: TGTGCCAGCAGCTCGGGAGACACCACAACTAATGAAAAACTGTTTTTT. Supplemented by reference TRBV5-8 and TRBJ1-4, the full variable domain reads EAGVTQSPTHLIKTRGQQATLRCSPISGHTSVYWYQQALGLGLQFLLWYDEGEERNRGNFPPRFSGRQFPNYSSELNVNALELEDSALYLCASSSGDTTTNEKLFFGSGTQLSVL.

This clone was picked up a small number of times. Other DNA sequences in the same sample also yield this CDR3. The V call is TRBV18, the J call TRBJ2-7; D ambiguous. Germline V gene lookup returns CDR1 KGHSH and CDR2 LQKENI. Trimming removed 0 bases at V and 2 bases at J, with 5 bases between. The CDR3 loop spans 13 amino acids. CDR3 bases: TGTGCCAGCTCACCACCGGCCGCCTACGAGCAGTACTTC. It is translated as CASSPPAAYEQYF. Full variable domain (missing parts from reference TRBV18 and TRBJ2-7): NAGVMQNPRHLVRRRGQEARLRCSPMKGHSHVYWYRQLPEEGLKFMVYLQKENIIDESGMPKERFSAEFPKEGPSILRIQQVVRGDSAAYFCASSPPAAYEQYFGPGTRLTVT.

Here the CDR3 reads CASRGTGVGYEQYF. CDR3 sequence (DNA): TGTGCCAGCAGGGGGACAGGGGTCGGCTACGAGCAGTACTTC. This sequence joins TRBV28 and TRBJ2-7, with TRBD1 identical over 10 bases. This CDR3 is built from 14 residues. With 6 bases clipped from V and 3 bases from J, the junction kept 5 bases outside the gene matches. Germline assignment: CDR1 MDHEN and CDR2 SYDVKM.

V gene TRBV9 combines with J gene TRBJ2-7; 10 bases map to TRBD2. The CDR3 runs 14 residues. Germline V gives CDR1 SGDLS, CDR2 YYNGEE. The trim removed 4 bases at V and 3 bases at J, leaving 4 bases unmatched. CDR3 sequence reads: CASSRRTSGYEQYF. CDR3 coding DNA: TGTGCCAGCAGCCGTCGGACTAGCGGCTACGAGCAGTACTTC.

Note on this clone: Germline and junction disagree at one end, which may indicate a read error. The V and J genes are TRBV7-7 and TRBJ2-5, with TRBD2 matching 9 bases. The germline V gene has CDR1 SSHAT and CDR2 FNYEAQ (reference sequence). The length of the CDR3 is 19 residues. In DNA, the CDR3 is TGTGCTAGCAGCTTAGCGCTTAGCGGGAGACCCAACCCTGGGGAGACCCAGTACTTC. Its protein is CASSLALSGRPNPGETQYF.

This clone has only a few counts. The chain employs TRBV21-1 and TRBJ1-5; whether TRBD1, the table's D call, matches the DNA was not checked. TRBV21-1 is recorded as a pseudogene. CDR3 length: 17 amino acids. The CDR3: CASSPEMTGGAGQPQHF. The CDR3 DNA is TGTGCCAGCAGCCCGGAAATGACAGGGGGCGCGGGTCAGCCCCAGCATTTT.

This clone was detected a few times. V is TRBV11-1 and J is TRBJ2-3; TRBD2 might be the D (6 bases). V lost 5 bases and J lost 4, with 13 bases in between. The germline V gene encodes CDR1 SGHAT and CDR2 FQDESV (reference sequence). This CDR3 region has 14 residues. CDR3 in amino acids: CASSRDLGADTQYF. The CDR3 nucleotides read TGTGCCAGCAGCCGGGACTTAGGGGCAGATACGCAGTATTTT.

CDR3 sequence: CASSLVGQNIQYF. CDR3 bases: TGTGCCAGCAGCTTAGTGGGCCAAAACATTCAGTACTTC. The rearrangement joins TRBV7-2 to TRBJ2-4; D gene uncertain. Germline V gene sequence: CDR1 SGHTA, CDR2 FQGNSA. Trimming took 1 base from V and 5 from J, leaving 6 bases between them. The CDR3 sequence is 13 residues long. Using reference TRBV7-2 and TRBJ2-4 for the parts outside the CDR3, the full variable domain is GAGVSQSPSNKVTEKGKDVELRCDPISGHTALYWYRQSLGQGLEFLIYFQGNSAPDKSGLPSDRFSAERTGGSVSTLTIQRTQQEDSAVYLCASSLVGQNIQYFGAGTRLSVL.

The chain uses TRBV9 and TRBJ2-2; the D gene is possibly TRBD2 (5 bases). In germline, CDR1 is SGDLS, CDR2 YYNGEE. The CDR3 covers 16 residues. Trimming pared 7 bases from V and 4 bases from J, leaving 20 bases between. The CDR3 DNA reads TGTGCCAGCGGCCCCCCTAGGAGCGAGGGCACCGGGGAGCTGTTTTTT. This codes for CASGPPRSEGTGELFF.

This rearrangement joins TRBV2 to TRBJ1-4, with D unclear. V lost 4 bases and J 7 bases, leaving 13 bases between the germline ends. CDR3 length equals 14 residues. Germline CDR1 SNHLY, CDR2 FYNNEI. The CDR3 reads CASSVRGMSEKLFF. DNA of the CDR3: TGTGCCAGCAGTGTTCGGGGTATGTCTGAAAAACTGTTTTTT.

The chain recombines TRBV11-2 with TRBJ2-7, with 7 bases identical to TRBD2. This CDR3 has 16 residues. The J segment lost 1 base and the V segment lost 0 bases, leaving 6 bases of the junction unmatched. Looked up from germline, CDR1 is SGHAT and CDR2 is FQNNGV. The CDR3 reads CASSLDGGGSSYEQYF. CDR3 DNA sequence: TGTGCCAGCAGCTTAGATGGGGGGGGGAGTTCCTACGAGCAGTACTTC.

This sequence joins TRBV19 and TRBJ2-7; 8 positions match TRBD1. CDR3 length: 15 amino acids. Germline V CDR1 and CDR2: LNHDA, SQIVND (reference sequence). The junction had 7 bases not matched to a gene; V was cut back by 4 bases and J by 2 bases. In DNA form, the CDR3 reads TGTGCCAGTAGTAGGCTCCGGGACAGGACCTACGAGCAGTACTTC. Translation: CASSRLRDRTYEQYF. Drawing the rest from reference TRBV19 and TRBJ2-7, the complete variable domain is DGGITQSPKYLFRKEGQNVTLSCEQNLNHDAMYWYRQDPGQGLRLIYYSQIVNDFQKGDIAEGYSVSREKKESFPLTVTSAQKNPTAFYLCASSRLRDRTYEQYFGPGTRLTVT.

This clone turned up a few times. An end of the junction does not agree with germline; a read error may underlie this. V and J are TRBV2 and TRBJ1-5; a possible D gene is TRBD1 (6 bases). CDR3 length: 14 amino acids. Germline V gene lookup returns CDR1 SNHLY and CDR2 FYNNEI. The CDR3 DNA reads TGTGCCAGCAGCGAAGGGACATACCATCAGCCCCAGCATTTT. This codes for CASSEGTYHQPQHF.

The chain has TRBV7-2 and TRBJ1-5, with a possible D match to TRBD1 (6 bases). CDR3 length equals 15 residues. Trimming removed 2 bases at V and 7 bases at J, with 15 bases between. Germline-derived CDR1 and CDR2 are SGHTA and FQGNSA. The CDR3 coding sequence is TGTGCCAGCAGCTTAATAACCAGGGGTTTACAGCCCCAGCATTTT. Translating it yields CASSLITRGLQPQHF.

The gene calls are TRBV28 and TRBJ2-7; D may be TRBD2 (6 bases). Germline V CDR1 and CDR2: MDHEN, SYDVKM. V dropped 6 bases and J dropped 5 bases, with 23 bases sitting between them. The CDR3 length is 16 residues. CDR3 in DNA: TGTGCCAGCAGGGGACCCGCCCCGGGGGTATTTGACGAGCAGTACTTC. It encodes CASRGPAPGVFDEQYF.

The chain has TRBV6-1 and TRBJ1-2; 9 positions match TRBD1. V shed 6 bases and J 4 bases; nucleotides not matched to a gene: 12. The CDR3 is made up of 16 amino acids. Germline V CDR1 and CDR2: MNHNS, SASEGT. For the CDR3, the DNA is TGTGCCAGCAGGGAATTTCCGGGACAGGGCTTCTATGGCTACACCTTC. Its translation is CASREFPGQGFYGYTF.

CDR3: CASSFGDLMITGELFF. DNA of the CDR3: TGTGCCAGCAGCTTCGGGGACTTGATGATCACCGGGGAGCTGTTTTTT. The J gene is TRBJ2-2, the V gene TRBV7-2, with a possible D match to TRBD2 (6 bases). Germline CDR1 reads SGHTA; CDR2 reads FQGNSA. The CDR3 spans 16 residues. The V and J ends lost 3 bases and 4 bases respectively, with 15 bases between them.

This clone has only a few counts. The chain has TRBV25-1 and TRBJ2-7; D perhaps matches TRBD2 (6 bases). V was trimmed by 6 bases and J by 0 bases, leaving 9 bases between them. The CDR3 extends over 13 amino acids. In germline, CDR1 is MGHDK, CDR2 SYGVNS. This CDR3 is CASRMGGSYEQYF. CDR3 sequence (DNA): TGTGCCAGCAGGATGGGAGGCTCCTACGAGCAGTACTTC.